The clone carrying this T cell receptor (beta chain) was observed a handful of times. For the second PCR, which ran for about 7 to 11 cycles, a sample-barcoded 5' primer and a J-beta primer mix were used. TCRdb processed the 5' RACE reads anew with MiXCR; each CDR3 protein has one entry. The sample holds 500,000 to 650,000 distinct CDR3 sequences, around a quarter seen once. This entry comes from a study of blood T cells in healthy people across ages. Study background: Through template switching, about one barcoded beta molecule was captured per two T cells, as measured in model experiments.

The germline V gene has CDR1 SGHAT and CDR2 FQNNGV. V was clipped by 0 bases and J by 9 bases, with 6 bases between them. This CDR3 has 11 residues. Another study also made use of these data, one on T cells of mothers and their children.

The chain is built from TRBV11-2 and TRBJ2-7; D is possibly TRBD1 (5 bases). The receptor's source is a boy aged 2 to 10 in good health. The sequenced material came from blood. CDR3 coding DNA: TGTGCCAGCAGCTTAGAAAGGGGGCAGTACTTC. As protein: CASSLERGQYF.